A few counts support the clone carrying this TCR beta chain. Sample-barcoded 5' priming and a J-beta primer mix drove a second PCR of roughly 6 to 12 cycles. MiXCR was run by TCRdb on the 5' RACE reads, yielding one entry per CDR3 protein. The sample lists around 800,000 distinct CDR3 sequences; about 62% were seen once. Trimming left V 4 bases short and J 4 bases short, with 24 bases between. The CDR3 runs to 18 residues. This entry belongs to a study of blood T cells in healthy people across ages. Study as a whole: Template switching caught about one barcoded beta molecule for each two T cells.

The study recruited healthy Caucasian donors from Russia who were aged about 6 to 90. The sequence came from a man between 25 and 39 years old in good health. This rearrangement joins TRBV12-3 or TRBV12-4 to TRBJ2-3; D may be TRBD1 (5 bases). The sample was blood. CDR3 in amino acids: CASSSQSWGSATSDTQYF. CDR3 DNA: TGTGCCAGCAGTTCGCAATCCTGGGGCTCCGCTACATCAGATACGCAGTATTTT.